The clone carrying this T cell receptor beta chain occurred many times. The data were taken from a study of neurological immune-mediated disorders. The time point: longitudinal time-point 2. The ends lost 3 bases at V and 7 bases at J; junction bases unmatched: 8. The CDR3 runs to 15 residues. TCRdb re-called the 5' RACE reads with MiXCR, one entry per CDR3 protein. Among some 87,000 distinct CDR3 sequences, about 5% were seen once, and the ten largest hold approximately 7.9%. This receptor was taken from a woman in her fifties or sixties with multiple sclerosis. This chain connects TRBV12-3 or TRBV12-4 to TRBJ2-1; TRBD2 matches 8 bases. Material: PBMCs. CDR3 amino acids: CASSFGGGVMNEQFF. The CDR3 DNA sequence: TGTGCCAGCAGTTTCGGGGGGGGAGTGATGAATGAGCAGTTCTTC.